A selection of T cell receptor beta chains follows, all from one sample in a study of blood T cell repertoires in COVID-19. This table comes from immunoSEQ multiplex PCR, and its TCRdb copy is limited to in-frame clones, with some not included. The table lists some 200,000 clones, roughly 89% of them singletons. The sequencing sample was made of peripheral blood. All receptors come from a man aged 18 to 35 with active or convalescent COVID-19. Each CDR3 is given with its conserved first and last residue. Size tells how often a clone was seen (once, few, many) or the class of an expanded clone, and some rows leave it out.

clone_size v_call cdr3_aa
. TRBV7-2 CASRPGTSVDNEQFF
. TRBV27 CAATAGGNPYNEQFF
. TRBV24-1 CATSDFGTGQPQHF
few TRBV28 CASSLDRATNTIYF
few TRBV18 CASSPEQGVYGYTF
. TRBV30 CACLDTGELFF
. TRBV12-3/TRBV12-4 CASRQGYNEQFF
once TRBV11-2 CASSLDSQPQHF
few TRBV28 CASSPPQGARNSPLHF
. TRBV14 CASSQLRTGGSEQFF
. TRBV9 CASSVGVQGWTEAFF
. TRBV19 CASSISQGLYGYTF
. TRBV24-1 CATSDPKAGSSYNEQFF
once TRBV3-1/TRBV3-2 CASSWTSGDTDTQYF
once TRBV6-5 CASSYSTSGSLYEQYF
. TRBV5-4 CASSRTGSEAFF
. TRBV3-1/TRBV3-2 CASSQGSERGGREQFF
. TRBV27 CASSLNGGGFTDTQYF
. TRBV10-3 CAISENHRVYGYTF
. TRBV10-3 CAAQGSSGNTIYF
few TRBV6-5 CASSPTPGYGYTF
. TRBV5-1 CASSLTGAGQPQHF
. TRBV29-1 CSVGSVPGGRKTGELFF
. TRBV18 CASSGQFNTEAFF
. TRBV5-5 CASSRTTNIQYF
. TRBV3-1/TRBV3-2 CASSQRGGGPALGYTF
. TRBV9 CASSAGLAGEGGYNEQFF
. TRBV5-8 CASSSRQGQVDEKLFF
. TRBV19 CASSTIAGYPQETQYF
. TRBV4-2 CASSQVIPSGNYNEQFF